The 2 T cell receptor beta chains in this list originate from one sample, sequenced in a study of cytomegalovirus exposure and HLA in healthy donors. The PCR ran on 60 Vbeta and 13 Jbeta primers. Generated by immunoSEQ multiplex PCR, the TCRdb table keeps only in-frame clones and is missing some. The sample contains about 140,000 clones, 78% of which appear only once. Sequenced sample: PBMCs. All receptors come from a young woman in good health and CMV-seropositive.

This chain connects TRBV6-6 to TRBJ2-5; TRBD2 agrees at 7 bases. The CDR3 covers 13 residues. Germline assignment: CDR1 MNHNY and CDR2 SVGAGI (reference sequence). Losses at the gene ends were 6 bases for V and 3 bases for J; bases not matched to a gene: 4. CDR3 bases: TGTGCCAGCAGAGCGAGCGGGGAAGAGACCCAGTACTTC. Amino acid sequence: CASRASGEETQYF.

In its sample, this clone was seen once. The chain combines TRBV18 with TRBJ1-3; D call uncertain. The length of the CDR3 is 15 residues. V was cut by 0 bases and J by 2 bases, with 8 bases left in between. Germline V gene data show CDR1 as KGHSH and CDR2 as LQKENI. DNA for the CDR3: TGTGCCAGCTCACCACCGCCAAACACTGGAAACACCATATATTTT. This gives the protein CASSPPPNTGNTIYF.